One and the same sample provided the 7 T cell receptor beta chains below, sequenced in a study of blood T cell repertoires in COVID-19. Sequenced by immunoSEQ multiplex PCR; TCRdb stores in-frame clones only, minus some. The sample has approximately 70,000 clones; 91% are singletons. The sequenced sample consisted of peripheral blood. These receptors were collected from a man aged 35 to 55 with COVID-19, enrolled during active disease.

Only one count was recorded for this clone. The chain is built from TRBV5-5 and TRBJ2-7; D possibly corresponds to TRBD1 (6 bases). The germline V and J ends were trimmed by 4 bases and 2 bases, with 19 bases remaining between them. The CDR3 covers 16 residues. The germline V gene encodes CDR1 SGHKS and CDR2 YYEKEE (reference sequence). The CDR3 region has the DNA TGTGCCAGCAGCGCCCGGGACACCTACGAGGCCTACGAGCAGTACTTC. It encodes CASSARDTYEAYEQYF.

The chain couples TRBV2 to TRBJ1-2; D not resolved. The germline V gene has CDR1 SNHLY and CDR2 FYNNEI. V lost 2 bases and J 6 bases, leaving 10 bases between the germline ends. This CDR3 spans 13 amino acids. The CDR3 loop is CASSEHSPHGYTF. Here the CDR3 DNA reads TGTGCCAGCAGTGAACACTCCCCCCATGGCTACACCTTC.

The chain recombines TRBV25-1 with TRBJ2-5; D unclear. The V gene lost 1 base and the J gene lost 2 bases, with 8 bases spanning the gap. The CDR3 is 14 residues long. Germline CDR1 and CDR2: MGHDK and SYGVNS. The chain's CDR3 is CASSEFTEQETQYF. The CDR3 DNA is TGTGCCAGCAGTGAATTCACAGAACAAGAGACCCAGTACTTC.

This chain links TRBV11-2 with TRBJ1-6, with D possibly being TRBD1 (5 bases). From germline, CDR1 is SGHAT and CDR2 FQNNGV. The CDR3 consists of 16 residues. The V gene lost 7 bases and the J gene lost 2 bases, with 15 bases spanning the gap. The CDR3 DNA reads as TGTGCCAGCAACATACTAACAGGCACCTATAATTCACCCCTCCACTTT. As protein: CASNILTGTYNSPLHF.

A single count supports this clone. This chain uses TRBV30 with TRBJ2-7; a weak D match, TRBD2 (7 bases). CDR1 is GTSNPN, CDR2 SVGIG, per germline (reference sequence). Trimming removed 5 bases from V and 4 bases from J, with 9 bases in between. This CDR3 contains 11 residues. This CDR3 is CAWRGAYEQYF. CDR3 bases: TGTGCCTGGCGGGGGGCTTACGAGCAGTACTTC.

This clone was detected a few times. J is TRBJ2-7 and V is TRBV6-1; 11 bases fit TRBD2. Germline CDR1 reads MNHNS; CDR2 reads SASEGT. V dropped 3 bases and J dropped 1; count of bases not matched to a gene: 5. The CDR3 runs 16 residues. The CDR3 here is CASSEPGLAGSYEQYF. DNA for the CDR3: TGTGCCAGCAGTGAGCCTGGACTAGCGGGTTCCTACGAGCAGTACTTC.

The gene calls are TRBV11-2 and TRBJ1-1; D is uncertain. CDR1 is SGHAT and CDR2 is FQNNGV in the germline V gene. This CDR3 comprises 14 residues. Between the trimmed V and J ends, which lost 5 bases and 3 bases, there was a span of 13 bases. The CDR3 nucleotides read TGTGCCAGCAGCATAGTCCGGGGAGACACTGAAGCTTTCTTT. Its protein product is CASSIVRGDTEAFF.